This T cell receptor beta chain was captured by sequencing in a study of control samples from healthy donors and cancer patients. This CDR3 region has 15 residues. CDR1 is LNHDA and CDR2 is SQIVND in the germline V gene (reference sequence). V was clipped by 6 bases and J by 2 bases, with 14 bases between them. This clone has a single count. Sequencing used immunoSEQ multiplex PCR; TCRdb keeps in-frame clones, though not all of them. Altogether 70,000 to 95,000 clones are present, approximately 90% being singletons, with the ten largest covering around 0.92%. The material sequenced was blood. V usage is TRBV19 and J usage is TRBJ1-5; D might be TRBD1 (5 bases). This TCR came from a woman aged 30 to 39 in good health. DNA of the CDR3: TGTGCCAGTAGGGGGGACCCTGGGGGCAATCAGCCCCAGCATTTT. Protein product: CASRGDPGGNQPQHF.